These 9 T cell receptor beta chains share one sample of origin, sequenced in a study of blood T cell repertoires in COVID-19. This table comes from immunoSEQ multiplex PCR, and its TCRdb copy is limited to in-frame clones, with some not included. The sample includes approximately 300,000 clones, around 90% of them seen just once. Material for sequencing was peripheral blood. These receptors were obtained from a man between 18 and 35 years old who had recovered from COVID-19.

In DNA form, the CDR3 reads TGTGCCAGCAGTGAAGGAGGGGTTGAAAAACTGTTTTTT. Translation: CASSEGGVEKLFF. The chain joins TRBV9 to TRBJ1-4; TRBD1 might be the D (5 bases). The germline V and J ends were trimmed by 5 bases and 7 bases, with 12 bases remaining between them. The CDR3 runs 13 residues. Germline-derived CDR1 and CDR2 are SGDLS and YYNGEE.

This chain connects TRBV19 to TRBJ1-2; tentative D call: TRBD1 (5 bases). The CDR3 sequence is 15 residues long. Germline CDR1 reads LNHDA; CDR2 reads SQIVND (reference sequence). V lost 3 bases and J 4 bases, leaving 15 bases between the germline ends. The CDR3 bases are TGTGCCAGTAGTATTCCGTGGACGGACACCTATGGCTACACCTTC. Translation: CASSIPWTDTYGYTF. Combining the CDR3 with reference TRBV19 and TRBJ1-2 gives the whole variable domain DGGITQSPKYLFRKEGQNVTLSCEQNLNHDAMYWYRQDPGQGLRLIYYSQIVNDFQKGDIAEGYSVSREKKESFPLTVTSAQKNPTAFYLCASSIPWTDTYGYTFGSGTRLTVV.

The J gene is TRBJ1-2, the V gene TRBV28, with TRBD1 matching over 9 bases. Per germline, CDR1 MDHEN and CDR2 SYDVKM. This CDR3 region has 14 residues. V lost 1 base, J lost 12 bases, and 9 bases stayed unmatched. The CDR3 sequence: CASSLFQDRGFNTF. CDR3 DNA sequence: TGTGCCAGCAGTTTATTCCAGGACAGGGGTTTTAACACCTTC.

This clone has just one count. This chain links TRBV4-3 with TRBJ1-2; TRBD1 is a possible D gene (5 bases). The germline V gene encodes CDR1 LGHNA and CDR2 YSLEER. Trimming took off 5 bases at V and 2 bases at J, with 9 bases between the two ends. CDR3 length: 13 amino acids. The CDR3 loop is CASSAGGNYGYTF. CDR3 bases: TGCGCCAGCAGCGCCGGGGGGAACTATGGCTACACCTTC.

The genes are TRBV4-1 and TRBJ1-1, with D uncertain. The CDR3 runs 13 residues. V lost 4 bases and J 5 bases, leaving 11 bases between the germline ends. The germline CDR1 and CDR2 sequences are MGHRA and YSYEKL. In DNA, the CDR3 is TGCGCCAGCAGCCCAAACAGCGGGACTGAAGCTTTCTTT. Translation: CASSPNSGTEAFF.

The genes are TRBV5-4 and TRBJ2-7; weak D call: TRBD1 (6 bases). Germline-derived CDR1 and CDR2 are SGHNT and YYREEE (reference sequence). This CDR3 has 13 residues. The germline V and J ends were trimmed by 0 bases and 4 bases, with 8 bases remaining between them. Written as DNA, the CDR3 is TGTGCCAGCAGCTTGGGGGGGCAGTACGAGCAGTACTTC. Amino acids: CASSLGGQYEQYF.

The CDR3 region is CASSLDPGNQPQHF. For the CDR3, the DNA is TGTGCCAGCAGCTTAGATCCAGGAAATCAGCCCCAGCATTTT. This rearrangement joins TRBV7-2 to TRBJ1-5, with D unclear. From germline, CDR1 is SGHTA and CDR2 FQGNSA. The CDR3 extends over 14 amino acids. Trimming stripped 1 base from V and 4 bases from J, with 8 bases between.

This clone has just one count. This rearrangement joins TRBV12-3 or TRBV12-4 to TRBJ1-1; tentative D call: TRBD1 (5 bases). V was shortened by 6 bases and J by 5 bases, with 13 bases between the two germline ends. The CDR3 runs to 13 residues. The CDR3 region is CASRSPGGTEAFF. Here the CDR3 DNA reads TGTGCCAGCAGGTCACCCGGGGGGACTGAAGCTTTCTTT.

V is TRBV30 and J is TRBJ2-1, with 7 bases aligning to TRBD2. The germline CDR1 and CDR2 sequences are GTSNPN and SVGIG (reference sequence). The CDR3 has 14 residues. V shed 2 bases and J 3 bases; nucleotides not matched to a gene: 4. CDR3 in DNA: TGTGCCTGGAGTAGGCTAGCGGTCTACAATGAGCAGTTCTTC. The encoded protein is CAWSRLAVYNEQFF. Complete variable domain (other parts from reference TRBV30 and TRBJ2-1): SQTIHQWPATLVQPVGSPLSLECTVEGTSNPNLYWYRQAAGRGLQLLFYSVGIGQISSEVPQNLSASRPQDRQFILSSKKLLLSDSGFYLCAWSRLAVYNEQFFGPGTRLTVL.